This TCR beta chain appears in the sequencing data of a study of blood T cell repertoires in COVID-19. In the source study's methods: Scientists estimated how many nucleated cells there were by amplifying reference gene primers. TCRdb's table, derived via immunoSEQ multiplex PCR, lists solely in-frame clones and lacks some. V and J calls and clone size are given by that table; D and trimming were obtained from the DNA. Among about 480,000 clones listed, roughly nine tenths were seen once. The ends were cut back, 5 bases at V and 4 bases at J, with 11 bases in the middle. Germline V CDR1 and CDR2: LNHDA, SQIVND (reference sequence). The CDR3 runs 13 residues.

The TCR sequence derives from a woman in her 50s with COVID-19, enrolled during active disease. The material sequenced was peripheral blood. The chain joins TRBV19 to TRBJ1-1, with D hard to call. The CDR3 nucleotides read TGTGCCAGTAGTGTTAAGGGAGGCACTGAAGCTTTCTTT. As protein: CASSVKGGTEAFF.